These T cell receptor beta chains were read from a single sample in a study of blood T cell repertoires in COVID-19. Clones were read by immunoSEQ multiplex PCR, and TCRdb kept only the in-frame ones, dropping some. Here the sample spans approximately 100,000 clones, roughly nine tenths being singletons. The specimen was peripheral blood. The receptor set was obtained from a human donor in a cohort sampled during active COVID-19. CDR3s include the opening cysteine and the closing phenylalanine or tryptophan. A D gene is named only where the DNA matches it firmly. Some rows mark clone size as missing; the rest say once, few, many or name a class of expanded clone.

>TRBJ2-5|NA|TRBV15|NA
CATSRDSGGGEETQYF
TGTGCCACCAGCAGAGATTCGGGGGGCGGAGAAGAGACCCAGTACTTC
>TRBJ1-1|NA|TRBV6-5|NA
CASRDGVNTEAFF
TGTGCCAGCAGGGATGGAGTGAACACTGAAGCTTTCTTT
>TRBJ2-1|NA|TRBV4-2|NA
CASSQVAGDEQFF
TGTGCCAGCAGCCAAGTTGCAGGTGATGAGCAGTTCTTC
>TRBJ1-5|NA|TRBV27|TRBD1
CASSFRTGGADQPQHF
TGTGCCAGCAGTTTTAGGACAGGGGGCGCAGATCAGCCCCAGCATTTT
>TRBJ1-5|NA|TRBV6-5|NA
CASSYGPIRSNQPQHF
TGTGCCAGCAGTTACGGTCCAATCAGGAGCAATCAGCCCCAGCATTTT
>TRBJ2-2|NA|TRBV15|TRBD1
CATSGDRVVGELFF
TGTGCCACCAGCGGAGACAGGGTCGTCGGGGAGCTGTTTTTT
>TRBJ1-2|NA|TRBV19|NA
CASSISRNYGYTF
TGTGCCAGTAGTATAAGCAGGAACTATGGCTACACCTTC
>TRBJ1-1|NA|TRBV2|TRBD1
CASSRTGTNTEAFF
TGTGCCAGCAGTCGGACAGGGACGAACACTGAAGCTTTCTTT
>TRBJ1-2|NA|TRBV5-6|NA
CASAAGPNYGYTF
TGTGCCAGCGCAGCGGGACCTAACTATGGCTACACCTTC
>TRBJ2-3|NA|TRBV21-1|NA
CASSSQRGKRESDTQYF
TGTGCCAGCAGCTCCCAACGCGGTAAGCGGGAGTCAGATACGCAGTATTTT
>TRBJ1-3|NA|TRBV18|NA
CASSPDTYSGNTIYF
TGTGCCAGCTCACCAGACACGTACTCTGGAAACACCATATATTTT
>TRBJ1-2|NA|TRBV29-1|TRBD1
CSVGTGTNYGYTF
TGCAGCGTGGGGACAGGGACTAACTATGGCTACACCTTC
>TRBJ2-1|NA|TRBV7-2|NA
CASSLLYGSSYNEQFF
TGTGCCAGCAGCTTATTATACGGGAGCTCCTACAATGAGCAGTTCTTC
>TRBJ1-2|few|TRBV7-2|TRBD1
CASSLSRTGTAYGYTF
TGTGCCAGCAGCTTATCTCGGACCGGGACAGCCTATGGCTACACCTTC
>TRBJ2-7|NA|TRBV4-2|TRBD2
CASSQDLSTYSGAPGSYEQYF
TGTGCCAGCAGCCAAGATCTCTCCACGTATAGCGGGGCACCCGGCTCCTACGAGCAGTACTTC
>TRBJ2-1|NA|TRBV5-1|TRBD2
CASSLEAGEYNEQFF
TGCGCCAGCAGCTTGGAAGCGGGGGAGTACAATGAGCAGTTCTTC
>TRBJ2-1|NA|TRBV7-9|NA
CASSLVGAGNEQFF
TGTGCCAGCAGCTTAGTTGGCGCAGGCAATGAGCAGTTCTTC
>TRBJ2-1|NA|TRBV6-6|NA
CASSYQGLNEQFF
TGTGCCAGCAGTTATCAGGGCTTGAATGAGCAGTTCTTC
>TRBJ2-2|NA|TRBV5-4|NA
CASSGGLIGELFF
TGTGCCAGCAGCGGTGGACTTATCGGGGAGCTGTTTTTT
>TRBJ1-5|NA|TRBV4-3|NA
CASSQADNQPQHF
TGCGCCAGCAGCCAAGCAGACAATCAGCCCCAGCATTTT
>TRBJ2-1|NA|TRBV2|NA
CASRHRQADEQFF
TGTGCCAGCAGGCATAGACAGGCGGATGAGCAGTTCTTC
>TRBJ2-1|NA|TRBV3-1/TRBV3-2|TRBD1
CASSQGTGDTLEQFF
TGTGCCAGCAGCCAAGGGACAGGTGATACTCTCGAGCAGTTCTTC
>TRBJ1-1|NA|TRBV5-1|NA
CASRGLMNTEAFF
TGCGCCAGCAGGGGGCTCATGAACACTGAAGCTTTCTTT